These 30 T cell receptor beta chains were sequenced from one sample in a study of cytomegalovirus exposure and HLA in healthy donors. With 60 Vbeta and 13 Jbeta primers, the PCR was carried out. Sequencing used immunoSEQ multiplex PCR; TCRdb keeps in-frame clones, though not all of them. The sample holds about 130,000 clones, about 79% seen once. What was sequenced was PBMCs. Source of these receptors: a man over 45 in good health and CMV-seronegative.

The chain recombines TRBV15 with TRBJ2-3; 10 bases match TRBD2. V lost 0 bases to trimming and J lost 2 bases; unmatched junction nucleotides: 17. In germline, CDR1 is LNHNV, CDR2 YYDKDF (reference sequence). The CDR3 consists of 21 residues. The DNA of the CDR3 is TGTGCCACCAGCAGAGATCGGGCTAGCGGGGGAACCCTGAATCCCACAGATACGCAGTATTTT. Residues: CATSRDRASGGTLNPTDTQYF.

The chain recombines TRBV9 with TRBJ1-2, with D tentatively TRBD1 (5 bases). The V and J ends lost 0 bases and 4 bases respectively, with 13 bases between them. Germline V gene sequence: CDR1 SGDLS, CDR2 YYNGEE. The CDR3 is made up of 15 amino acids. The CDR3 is CASSVGGGNIYGYTF. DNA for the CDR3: TGTGCCAGCAGCGTAGGCGGGGGGAACATCTATGGCTACACCTTC. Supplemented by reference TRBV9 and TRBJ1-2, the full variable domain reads DSGVTQTPKHLITATGQRVTLRCSPRSGDLSVYWYQQSLDQGLQFLIQYYNGEERAKGNILERFSAQQFPDLHSELNLSSLELGDSALYFCASSVGGGNIYGYTFGSGTRLTVV.

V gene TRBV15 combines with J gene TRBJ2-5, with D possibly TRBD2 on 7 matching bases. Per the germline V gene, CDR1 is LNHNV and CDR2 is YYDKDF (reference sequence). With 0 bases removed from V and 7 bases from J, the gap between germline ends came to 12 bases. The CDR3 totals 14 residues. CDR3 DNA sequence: TGTGCCACCAGCAGAGATCGGGGGGCTGGGACCCAGTACTTC. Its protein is CATSRDRGAGTQYF.

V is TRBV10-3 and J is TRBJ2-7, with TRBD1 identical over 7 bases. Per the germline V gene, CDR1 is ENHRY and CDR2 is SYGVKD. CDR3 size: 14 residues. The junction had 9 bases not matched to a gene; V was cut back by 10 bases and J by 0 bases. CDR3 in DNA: TGTGCCAGCAAAGCGACAGGGAGCTCCTACGAGCAGTACTTC. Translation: CASKATGSSYEQYF.

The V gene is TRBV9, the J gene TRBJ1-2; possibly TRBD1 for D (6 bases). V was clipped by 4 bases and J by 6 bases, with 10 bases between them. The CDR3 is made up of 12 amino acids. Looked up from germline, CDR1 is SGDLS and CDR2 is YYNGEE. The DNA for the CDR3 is TGTGCCAGCAGCCCCGGGGGGCATGGCTACACCTTC. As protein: CASSPGGHGYTF.

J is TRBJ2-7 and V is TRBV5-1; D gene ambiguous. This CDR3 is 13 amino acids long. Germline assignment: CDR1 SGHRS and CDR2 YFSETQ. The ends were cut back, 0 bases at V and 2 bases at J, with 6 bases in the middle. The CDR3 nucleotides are TGCGCCAGCAGCTTGGCAGGAACCTACGAGCAGTACTTC. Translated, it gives CASSLAGTYEQYF.

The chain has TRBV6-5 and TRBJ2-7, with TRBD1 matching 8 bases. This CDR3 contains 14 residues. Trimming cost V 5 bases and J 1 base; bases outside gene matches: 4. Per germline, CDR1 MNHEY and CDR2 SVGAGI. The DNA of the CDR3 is TGTGCCAGCAGTAAATGGGACAGGTCCTACGAGCAGTACTTC. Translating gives CASSKWDRSYEQYF.

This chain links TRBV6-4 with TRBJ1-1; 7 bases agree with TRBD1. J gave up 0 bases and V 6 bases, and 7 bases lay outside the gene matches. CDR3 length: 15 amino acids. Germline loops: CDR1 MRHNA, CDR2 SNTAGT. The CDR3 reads CASSATGLMNTEAFF. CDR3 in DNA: TGTGCCAGCAGCGCGACAGGGTTAATGAACACTGAAGCTTTCTTT.

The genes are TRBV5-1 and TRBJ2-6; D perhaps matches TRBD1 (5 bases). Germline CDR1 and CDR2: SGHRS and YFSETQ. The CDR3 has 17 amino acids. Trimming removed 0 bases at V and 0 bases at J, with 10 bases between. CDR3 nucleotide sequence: TGCGCCAGCAGCTTGGCCCAGACAGCCTCTGGGGCCAACGTCCTGACTTTC. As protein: CASSLAQTASGANVLTF.

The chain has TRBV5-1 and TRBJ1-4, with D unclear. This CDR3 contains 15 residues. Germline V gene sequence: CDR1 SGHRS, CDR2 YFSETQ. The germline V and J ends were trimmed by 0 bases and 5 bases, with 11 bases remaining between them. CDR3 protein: CASSLAFGGNEKLFF. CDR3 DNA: TGCGCCAGCAGCTTGGCCTTTGGAGGGAATGAAAAACTGTTTTTT.

This CDR3 reads CASSPGQGEIYGYTF. The CDR3 nucleotides are TGTGCCAGCAGTCCCGGACAGGGGGAGATCTATGGCTACACCTTC. The chain uses TRBV27 and TRBJ1-2, with 10 nucleotides matching TRBD1. The CDR3 contains 15 residues. Looked up from germline, CDR1 is MNHEY and CDR2 is SMNVEV (reference sequence). The trim removed 5 bases at V and 4 bases at J, leaving 7 bases unmatched.

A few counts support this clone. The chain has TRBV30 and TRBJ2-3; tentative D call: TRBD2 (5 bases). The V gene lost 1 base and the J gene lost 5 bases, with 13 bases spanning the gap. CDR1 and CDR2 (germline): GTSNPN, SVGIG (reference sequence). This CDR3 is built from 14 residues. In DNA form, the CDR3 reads TGTGCCTGGAGTGCGGGGTGGCGCGGAGATACGCAGTATTTT. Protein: CAWSAGWRGDTQYF.

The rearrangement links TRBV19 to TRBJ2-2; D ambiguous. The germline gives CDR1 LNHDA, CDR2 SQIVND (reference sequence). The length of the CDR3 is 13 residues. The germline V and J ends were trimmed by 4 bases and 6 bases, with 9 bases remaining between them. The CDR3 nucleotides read TGTGCCAGTAGTACCACCAGGTCCGGGGAGCTGTTTTTT. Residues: CASSTTRSGELFF.

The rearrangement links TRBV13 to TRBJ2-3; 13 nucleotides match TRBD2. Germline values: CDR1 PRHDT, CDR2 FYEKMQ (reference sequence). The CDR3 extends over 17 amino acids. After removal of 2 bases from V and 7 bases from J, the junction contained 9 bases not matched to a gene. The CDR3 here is CASSLTGLAGWEYTQYF. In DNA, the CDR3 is TGTGCCAGCAGCTTAACGGGACTAGCGGGGTGGGAGTATACGCAGTATTTT. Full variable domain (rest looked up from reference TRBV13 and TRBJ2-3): AAGVIQSPRHLIKEKRETATLKCYPIPRHDTVYWYQQGPGQDPQFLISFYEKMQSDKGSIPDRFSAQQFSDYHSELNMSSLELGDSALYFCASSLTGLAGWEYTQYFGPGTRLTVL.

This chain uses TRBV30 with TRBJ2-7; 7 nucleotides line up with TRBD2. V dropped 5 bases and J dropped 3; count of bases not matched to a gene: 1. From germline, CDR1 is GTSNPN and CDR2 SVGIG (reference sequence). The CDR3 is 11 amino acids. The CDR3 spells CAWSGGYEQYF. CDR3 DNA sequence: TGTGCCTGGTCGGGGGGCTACGAGCAGTACTTC.

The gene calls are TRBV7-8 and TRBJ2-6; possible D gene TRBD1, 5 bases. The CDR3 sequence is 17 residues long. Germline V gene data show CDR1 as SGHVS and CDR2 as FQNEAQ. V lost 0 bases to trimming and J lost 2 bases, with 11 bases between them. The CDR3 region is CASSLARVLAGANVLTF. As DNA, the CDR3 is TGTGCCAGCAGCTTAGCCAGGGTTTTGGCTGGGGCCAACGTCCTGACTTTC.

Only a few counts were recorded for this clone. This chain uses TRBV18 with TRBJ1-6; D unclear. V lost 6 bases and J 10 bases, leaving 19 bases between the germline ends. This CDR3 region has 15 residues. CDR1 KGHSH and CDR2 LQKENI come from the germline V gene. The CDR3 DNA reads TGTGCCAGCTCCGACGCGGGTCAAACTTACTCACCCCTCCACTTT. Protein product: CASSDAGQTYSPLHF.

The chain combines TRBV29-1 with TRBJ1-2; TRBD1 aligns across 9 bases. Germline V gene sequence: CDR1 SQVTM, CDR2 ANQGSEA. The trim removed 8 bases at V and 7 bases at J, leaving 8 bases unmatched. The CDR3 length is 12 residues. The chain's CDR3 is CSFDRGGGGYTF. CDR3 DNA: TGCAGCTTCGACAGGGGGGGAGGTGGCTACACCTTC.

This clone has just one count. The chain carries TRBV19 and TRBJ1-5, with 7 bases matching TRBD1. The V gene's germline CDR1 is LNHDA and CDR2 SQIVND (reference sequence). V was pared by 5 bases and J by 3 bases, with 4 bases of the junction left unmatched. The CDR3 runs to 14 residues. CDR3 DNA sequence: TGTGCCAGTAGTCTTGACAGGGCCAATCAGCCCCAGCATTTT. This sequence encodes CASSLDRANQPQHF. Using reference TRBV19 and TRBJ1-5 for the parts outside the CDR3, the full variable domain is DGGITQSPKYLFRKEGQNVTLSCEQNLNHDAMYWYRQDPGQGLRLIYYSQIVNDFQKGDIAEGYSVSREKKESFPLTVTSAQKNPTAFYLCASSLDRANQPQHFGDGTRLSIL.

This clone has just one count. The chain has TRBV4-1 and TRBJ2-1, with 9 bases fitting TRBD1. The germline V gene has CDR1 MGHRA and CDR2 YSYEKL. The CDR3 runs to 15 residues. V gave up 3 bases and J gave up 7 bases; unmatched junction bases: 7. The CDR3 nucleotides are TGCGCCAGCAGCCAGGCCGCCGGGACAGGGAATGAGCAGTTCTTC. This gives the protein CASSQAAGTGNEQFF.

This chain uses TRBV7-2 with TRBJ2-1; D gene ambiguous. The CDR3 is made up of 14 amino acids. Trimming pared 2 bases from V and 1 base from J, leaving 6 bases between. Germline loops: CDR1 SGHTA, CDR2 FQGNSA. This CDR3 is CASSLRDSYNEQFF. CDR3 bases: TGTGCCAGCAGCTTACGCGATTCCTACAATGAGCAGTTCTTC.

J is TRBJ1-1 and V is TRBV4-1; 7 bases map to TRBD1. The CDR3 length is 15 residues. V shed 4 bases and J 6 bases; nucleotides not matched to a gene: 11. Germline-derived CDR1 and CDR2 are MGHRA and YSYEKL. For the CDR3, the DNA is TGCGCCAGCAGCCCCGCTGGAGGGGGCGCCCCTGAAGCTTTCTTT. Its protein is CASSPAGGGAPEAFF.

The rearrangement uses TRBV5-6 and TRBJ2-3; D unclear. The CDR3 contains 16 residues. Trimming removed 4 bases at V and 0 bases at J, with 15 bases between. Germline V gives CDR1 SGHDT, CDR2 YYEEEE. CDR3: CASSRVSAASTDTQYF. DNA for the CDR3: TGTGCCAGCAGCCGGGTAAGCGCGGCAAGCACAGATACGCAGTATTTT.

CDR3 region: CASSDQGTQYF. CDR3 nucleotide sequence: TGTGCCAGCAGTGACCAGGGGACCCAGTACTTC. The rearrangement joins TRBV25-1 to TRBJ2-5; D might be TRBD1 (5 bases). This CDR3 contains 11 residues. From germline, CDR1 is MGHDK and CDR2 SYGVNS. The ends were cut back, 3 bases at V and 7 bases at J, with 6 bases in the middle.

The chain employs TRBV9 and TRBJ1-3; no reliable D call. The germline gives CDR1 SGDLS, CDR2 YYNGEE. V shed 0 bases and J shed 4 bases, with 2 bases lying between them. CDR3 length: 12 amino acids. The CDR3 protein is CASSVAGNTIYF. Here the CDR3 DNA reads TGTGCCAGCAGCGTAGCAGGAAACACCATATATTTT.

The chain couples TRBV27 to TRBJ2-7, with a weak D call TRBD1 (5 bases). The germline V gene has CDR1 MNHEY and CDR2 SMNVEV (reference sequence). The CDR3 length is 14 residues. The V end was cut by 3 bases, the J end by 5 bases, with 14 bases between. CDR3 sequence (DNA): TGTGCCAGCAGTTTTTATCAGGGATCGGACGAGCAGTACTTC. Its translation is CASSFYQGSDEQYF.

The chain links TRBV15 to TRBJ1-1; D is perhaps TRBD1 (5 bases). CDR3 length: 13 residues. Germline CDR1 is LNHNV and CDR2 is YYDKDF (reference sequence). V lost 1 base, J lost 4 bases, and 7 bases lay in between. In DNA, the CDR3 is TGTGCCACCAGCAGAGTGGGGGGCACTGAAGCTTTCTTT. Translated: CATSRVGGTEAFF.

CDR3 nucleotide sequence: TGTGCCAGCAGCCGAGGGACAGCCTATGGCTACACCTTC. Protein product: CASSRGTAYGYTF. The V and J genes are TRBV7-9 and TRBJ1-2; TRBD1 matches 7 bases. This CDR3 has 13 amino acids. The J segment lost 4 bases and the V segment lost 5 bases, leaving 4 bases of the junction unmatched. Per germline, CDR1 SEHNR and CDR2 FQNEAQ (reference sequence).

The CDR3 protein is CASSVGQATDTQYF. The CDR3 bases are TGTGCCAGCAGCGTGGGACAGGCCACAGATACGCAGTATTTT. The gene calls are TRBV7-3 and TRBJ2-3, with 8 bases identical to TRBD1. The germline V gene has CDR1 SGHTA and CDR2 FQGTGA. The V gene end was trimmed by 5 bases and the J gene end by 2 bases; junction bases not matched to a gene: 3. The CDR3 runs to 14 residues.

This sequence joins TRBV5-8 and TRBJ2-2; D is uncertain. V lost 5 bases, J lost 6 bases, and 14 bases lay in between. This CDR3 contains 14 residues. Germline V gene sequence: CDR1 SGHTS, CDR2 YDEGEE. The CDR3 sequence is CASSHPARAGELFF. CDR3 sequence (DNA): TGTGCCAGCAGTCATCCAGCGCGCGCCGGGGAGCTGTTTTTT.